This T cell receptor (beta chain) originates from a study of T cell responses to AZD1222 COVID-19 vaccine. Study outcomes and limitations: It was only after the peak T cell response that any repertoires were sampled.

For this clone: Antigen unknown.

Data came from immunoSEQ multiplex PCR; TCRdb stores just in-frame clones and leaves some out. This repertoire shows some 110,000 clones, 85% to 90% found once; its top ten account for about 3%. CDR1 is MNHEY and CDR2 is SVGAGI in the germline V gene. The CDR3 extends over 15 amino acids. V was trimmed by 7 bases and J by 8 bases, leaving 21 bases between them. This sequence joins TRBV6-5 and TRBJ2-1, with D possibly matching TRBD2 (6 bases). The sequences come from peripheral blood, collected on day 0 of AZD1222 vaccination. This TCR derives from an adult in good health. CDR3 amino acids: CASTTGSRYGDEQFF. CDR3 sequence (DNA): TGTGCCAGCACCACCGGGAGCCGGTACGGGGATGAGCAGTTCTTC.